This T cell receptor beta chain was captured in a study of blood T cell repertoires in COVID-19. Study-wide context: The samples span acute and convalescent COVID-19 from the United States, Italy and Spain. PBMCs, B-cell-depleted T cells, or T cells were the source of the cDNA or gDNA that made up the material.

As processed by the authors: Amplification from reference gene primers served as the basis for estimated nucleated cell counts. Sequencing used immunoSEQ multiplex PCR; TCRdb keeps in-frame clones, though not all of them. That table is the source of V, J and clone size, and D and trimming were worked out from the DNA. The sample lists approximately 130,000 clones; about 84% were seen once. Trimming took 2 bases from V and 7 from J; bases not matched to a gene: 10. The CDR3 runs 16 residues. Germline V gene data show CDR1 as SGHRS and CDR2 as YFSETQ. The receptor was isolated from a man aged 60 to 69 with acute or convalescent COVID-19. The sample comprised peripheral blood. The V gene is TRBV5-1, the J gene TRBJ2-1, with 9 nucleotides matching TRBD2. CDR3 amino acids: CASSFWGAGGSNEQFF. The CDR3 coding sequence is TGCGCCAGCAGCTTTTGGGGGGCGGGAGGGTCAAATGAGCAGTTCTTC.